The clone carrying this T cell receptor (beta chain) was counted ten times or more. No antigen is known for it. These data belong to a study of regulatory T cells in long-lasting Graves disease. Background on the study: By definition, persistent Graves' disease involved antithyroid drugs for over 5 years alongside positive TSH receptor antibodies. Overall study results and limits: With persistent disease, TRBV28, TRBJ1-2 and TRBJ2-5 were the favored segments.

Combining iRepertoire HTBI primers with Arm-PCR of CDR3 regions, the authors built TCR beta libraries. Via MiXCR, TCRdb re-called the multiplex PCR reads, giving one row per CDR3 protein. The repertoire includes approximately 440,000 distinct CDR3 sequences, roughly a quarter of them detected once, and about 26% sits in the top ten. The V gene's germline CDR1 is MNHEY and CDR2 SVGEGT. The CDR3 length is 11 residues. V lost 6 bases to trimming and J lost 7 bases, with 10 bases between them. Specified time point: persistent/refractory GD, antithyroid drugs over 5 years with positive TRAb. The authors made the TCR library using RNA they extracted from PBMCs. The collection involved drawing around 10 milliliters of peripheral blood into EDTA tubes.

This clonotype originated in a female donor with Graves disease. The chain carries TRBV6-2 or TRBV6-3 and TRBJ2-7, with D perhaps TRBD1 (6 bases). Sample: peripheral blood mononuclear cells (PBMCs), taken when the disease was refractory, from a patient treated with antithyroid drugs. The CDR3 region has the DNA TGTGCCAGCAGGGGAGACAGGGAGCAGTACTTC. It yields the protein CASRGDREQYF.